This T cell receptor beta chain was sequenced in a study of T-cell reconstitution after alpha-beta-depleted transplantation in children. V was shortened by 4 bases and J by 7 bases, with 16 bases between the two germline ends. This CDR3 spans 14 amino acids. Unique molecular identifiers featured in how the TCRbeta library was prepared. Each CDR3 protein is one row after TCRdb ran MiXCR on the PCR reads. The sample comprises about 540,000 distinct CDR3 sequences, around 19% of which are singletons, and roughly 3.3% rests with the top ten. The sample was PBMCs from the stem cell graft donor, taken from the stem cell graft. This TCR was recovered from a human donor who donated a stem cell graft to a child with acute lymphoblastic leukemia. The V call is TRBV12-3 or TRBV12-4, the J call TRBJ1-2; D is perhaps TRBD1 (5 bases). The DNA of the CDR3 is TGTGCCAGCAGTTCGGGACTCCCAACGGGTGGCTACACCTTC. Its protein is CASSSGLPTGGYTF.